Detailed here is one T cell receptor (beta chain). Its matching antigen is unknown. The data belong to a study of somatic mutations in cytotoxic T cells in rheumatoid arthritis. Study background: Using a FACSAria II or Sony SH800, a portion of the V beta antibody-stained T-cell populations were flow-sorted at nearly 100% purity, and among those populations were V beta1+ cells that were then sequenced for TCRB. Whole-study findings and limits: No age-related increase in CD8+ clonality was seen in healthy controls, but one was seen in rheumatoid arthritis patients. Age-matched healthy controls and rheumatoid arthritis patients had CD8+ T-cell clonality that did not differ significantly. Patients with a largest CD8+ clone exceeding 20% of CD8+ cells numbered about an eighth of the 65.

Germline assignment: CDR1 KGHSH and CDR2 LQKENI. The CDR3 sequence is 15 residues long. Germline trimming cut 3 bases from V and 5 bases from J; bases unmatched to any gene: 4. TCRdb's table, derived via immunoSEQ multiplex PCR, lists solely in-frame clones and lacks some. The table lists some 11,000 clones, approximately 82% of them singletons. Specimen: CD8+ T cells sorted from blood. This clonotype was obtained from a woman aged 55-75 years with rheumatoid arthritis. J is TRBJ2-1 and V is TRBV18, with TRBD2 matching over 10 bases. CDR3 bases: TGTGCCAGCTCACCTGCTAGCGGGAGCCACAATGAGCAGTTCTTC. Protein sequence: CASSPASGSHNEQFF.